This TCR beta chain stems from a study of Ad26.COV2.S vaccination and SARS-CoV-2 variants. Study-wide results and limits: Greater spike-specific TCR breadth was seen in vaccine recipients than in placebo recipients.

About this clone: The target antigen is unknown.

Profiling relied on immunoSEQ multiplex PCR, and the TCRdb table lists in-frame clones only, not all of them. This repertoire shows under 400,000 clones, 80% to 90% found once; its top ten account for roughly 3.2%. The sample's treatment: around 19 received Ad26.COV2.S at low or high dose, single or two shots; several received placebo; per-sample allocation not given. Repertoires come from day 63 after the first vaccine or placebo injection. Here the sequenced sample was peripheral blood, taken in a trial of Ad26.COV2.S vaccine versus placebo. This clonotype originated in a person between 18 and 65 years old who received the Ad26.COV2.S COVID-19 vaccine or a placebo.

CDR3 DNA: TGTGCCAGCAGCCGAAGTGGGGAAACCCAGTACTTC. Protein: CASSRSGETQYF. The chain uses TRBV7-3 and TRBJ2-5, with no clear D. The CDR3 runs to 12 residues. The V end lost 5 bases, the J end lost 8 bases, and 12 bases lay between the germline ends. CDR1 and CDR2 from the germline V gene are SGHTA and FQGTGA.